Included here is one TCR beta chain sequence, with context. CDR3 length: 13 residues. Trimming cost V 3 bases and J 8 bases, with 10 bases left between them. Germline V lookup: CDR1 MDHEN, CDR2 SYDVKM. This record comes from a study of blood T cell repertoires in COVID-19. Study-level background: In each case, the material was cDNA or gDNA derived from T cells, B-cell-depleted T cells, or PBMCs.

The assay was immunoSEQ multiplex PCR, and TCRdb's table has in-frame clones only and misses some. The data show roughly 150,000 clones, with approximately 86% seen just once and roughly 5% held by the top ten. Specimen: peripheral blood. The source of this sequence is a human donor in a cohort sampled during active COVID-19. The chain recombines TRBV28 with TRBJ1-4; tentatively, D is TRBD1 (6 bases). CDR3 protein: CASSFRTEEKLFF. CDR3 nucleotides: TGTGCCAGCAGTTTCCGGACAGAAGAAAAACTGTTTTTT.